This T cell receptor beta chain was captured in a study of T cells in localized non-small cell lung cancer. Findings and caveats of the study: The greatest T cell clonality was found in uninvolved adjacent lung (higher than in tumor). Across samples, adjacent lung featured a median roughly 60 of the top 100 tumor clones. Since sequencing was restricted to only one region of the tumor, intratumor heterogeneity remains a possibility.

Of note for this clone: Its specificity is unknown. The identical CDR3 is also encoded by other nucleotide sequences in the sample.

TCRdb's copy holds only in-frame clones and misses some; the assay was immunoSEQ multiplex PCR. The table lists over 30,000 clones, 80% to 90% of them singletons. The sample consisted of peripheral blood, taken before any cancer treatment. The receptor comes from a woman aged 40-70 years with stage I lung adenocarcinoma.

The DNA of the CDR3 is TGTGCCAGCAGTGAAAGCGGAGATACGCAGTATTTT. This codes for CASSESGDTQYF. The rearrangement links TRBV6-1 to TRBJ2-3; D is possibly TRBD2 (5 bases). CDR3 length: 12 residues. Looked up from germline, CDR1 is MNHNS and CDR2 is SASEGT. V was clipped by 2 bases and J by 5 bases, with 5 bases between them.